The present entry profiles one T cell receptor (beta chain) with its context. This record comes from a study of OX40 agonist ivuxolimab in advanced cancers. Across the whole study: At roughly 80% male, the cohort had a mean age of 60 years, ranging from roughly 20 to 79.

The V end was cut by 0 bases, the J end by 5 bases, with 17 bases between. CDR3 size: 16 residues. From germline, CDR1 is MGHRA and CDR2 YSYEKL. The protocol was immunoSEQ multiplex PCR, while the TCRdb copy is restricted to in-frame clones and leaves out a portion. The table shows 70,000 to 80,000 clones, with approximately 94% occurring only once. The genes are TRBV4-1 and TRBJ2-7; maybe TRBD1 (7 bases). This TCR derives from an adult with an advanced solid tumor such as melanoma, head and neck, liver or kidney cancer. Sequences were derived from CD4+ or CD8+ T cells sorted from blood, sampled in a trial of the OX40 agonist ivuxolimab. CDR3 DNA: TGCGCCAGCAGCCAAGATTGGTACCAGGGGGGTAACGAGCAGTACTTC. Encoded protein: CASSQDWYQGGNEQYF.